The clone carrying this T cell receptor beta chain turned up a few times. The CDR3 runs to 15 residues. Trimming removed 2 bases from V and 6 bases from J; junction bases left unmatched: 6. The germline V gene encodes CDR1 DFQATT and CDR2 SNEGSKA (reference sequence). The source of the sample is a study of early T cells in non-severe SARS-CoV-2 infection. For the study at large: Sequencing targeted bulk RNA from unsorted whole blood, leaving chains unpaired.

TCRdb passed the 5' RACE reads through MiXCR, listing each CDR3 protein once. Of about 80,000 distinct CDR3 sequences in the sample, 5% are singletons; the top ten hold around 7.5%. Sequencing was performed on whole blood, taken at baseline. The receptor comes from an adult who was a healthcare worker with PCR-confirmed SARS-CoV-2 infection or an uninfected control (not recorded which). The gene calls are TRBV20-1 and TRBJ2-2; 10 bases are shared with TRBD2. The DNA for the CDR3 is TGCAGTGCTAGACTAGCGGGAGACCCCCCCGGGGAGCTGTTTTTT. Translating it yields CSARLAGDPPGELFF.